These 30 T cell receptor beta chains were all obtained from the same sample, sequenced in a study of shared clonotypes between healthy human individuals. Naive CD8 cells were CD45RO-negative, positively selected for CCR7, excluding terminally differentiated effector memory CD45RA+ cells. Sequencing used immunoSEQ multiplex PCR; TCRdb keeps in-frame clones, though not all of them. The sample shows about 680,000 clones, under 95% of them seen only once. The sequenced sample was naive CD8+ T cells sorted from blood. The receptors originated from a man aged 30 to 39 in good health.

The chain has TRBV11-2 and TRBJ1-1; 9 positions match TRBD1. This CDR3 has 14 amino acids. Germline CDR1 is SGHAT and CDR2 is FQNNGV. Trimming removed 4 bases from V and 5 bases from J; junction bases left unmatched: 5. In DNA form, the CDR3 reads TGTGCCAGCAGCTCGGGACAGGGATGGACTGAAGCTTTCTTT. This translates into CASSSGQGWTEAFF.

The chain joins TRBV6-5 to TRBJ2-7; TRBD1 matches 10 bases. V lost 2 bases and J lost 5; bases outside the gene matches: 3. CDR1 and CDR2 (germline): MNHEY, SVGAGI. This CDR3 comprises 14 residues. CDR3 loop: CASSYGQGVNEQYF. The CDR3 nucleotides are TGTGCCAGCAGTTACGGACAGGGGGTCAACGAGCAGTACTTC.

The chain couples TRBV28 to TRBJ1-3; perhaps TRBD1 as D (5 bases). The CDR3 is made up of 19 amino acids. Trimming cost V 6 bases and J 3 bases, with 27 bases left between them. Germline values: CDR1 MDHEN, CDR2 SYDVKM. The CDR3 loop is CASRTSRIGGGLVGNTIYF. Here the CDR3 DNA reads TGTGCCAGCAGAACATCCCGTATTGGGGGGGGATTAGTTGGAAACACCATATATTTT.

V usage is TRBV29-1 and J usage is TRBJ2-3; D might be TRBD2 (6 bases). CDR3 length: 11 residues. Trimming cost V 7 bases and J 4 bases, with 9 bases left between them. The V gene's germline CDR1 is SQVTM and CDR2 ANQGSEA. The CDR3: CSGGTSDTQYF. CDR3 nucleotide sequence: TGCAGCGGGGGGACTTCAGATACGCAGTATTTT.

The CDR3 reads CASSQDIGTGASETQYF. As DNA, the CDR3 is TGCGCCAGCAGCCAAGATATAGGTACGGGAGCGTCGGAGACCCAGTACTTC. The rearrangement joins TRBV4-1 to TRBJ2-5, with a weak D call TRBD2 (6 bases). The CDR3 extends over 17 amino acids. The germline V gene encodes CDR1 MGHRA and CDR2 YSYEKL. Trimming took off 0 bases at V and 5 bases at J, with 19 bases between the two ends.

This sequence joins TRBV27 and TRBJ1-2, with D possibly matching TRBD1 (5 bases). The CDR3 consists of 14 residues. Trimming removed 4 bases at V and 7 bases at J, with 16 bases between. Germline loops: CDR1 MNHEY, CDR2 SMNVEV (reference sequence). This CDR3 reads CASSSGTQGFGYTF. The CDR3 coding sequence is TGTGCCAGCAGTTCCGGGACTCAAGGGTTTGGCTACACCTTC.

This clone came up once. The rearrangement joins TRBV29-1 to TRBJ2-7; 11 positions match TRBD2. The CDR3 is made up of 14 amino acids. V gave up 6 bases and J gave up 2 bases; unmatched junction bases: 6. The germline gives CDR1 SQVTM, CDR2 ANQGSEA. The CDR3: CSVATGLAAYEQYF. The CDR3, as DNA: TGCAGCGTGGCCACGGGACTAGCGGCCTACGAGCAGTACTTC.

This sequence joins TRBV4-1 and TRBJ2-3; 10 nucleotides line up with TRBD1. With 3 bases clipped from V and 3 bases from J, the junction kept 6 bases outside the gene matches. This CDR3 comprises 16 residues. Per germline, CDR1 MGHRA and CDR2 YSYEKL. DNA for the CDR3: TGCGCCAGCAGCCAGGTACGGGACAGGGGAACAGATACGCAGTATTTT. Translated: CASSQVRDRGTDTQYF.

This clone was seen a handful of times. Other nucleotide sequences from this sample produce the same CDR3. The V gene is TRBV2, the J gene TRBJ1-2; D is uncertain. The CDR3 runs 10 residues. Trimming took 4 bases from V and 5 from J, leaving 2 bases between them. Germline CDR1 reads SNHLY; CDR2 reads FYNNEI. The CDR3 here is CASSGYGYTF. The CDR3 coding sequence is TGTGCCAGCAGTGGGTATGGCTACACCTTC.

The CDR3 DNA reads TGTGCCAGCAGACCCTCAGACCAGAACACTGAAGCTTTCTTT. It translates to CASRPSDQNTEAFF. The genes are TRBV13 and TRBJ1-1; D remains unclear. Germline-derived CDR1 and CDR2 are PRHDT and FYEKMQ (reference sequence). CDR3 size: 14 residues. The V gene lost 6 bases and the J gene lost 1 base, with 12 bases spanning the gap.

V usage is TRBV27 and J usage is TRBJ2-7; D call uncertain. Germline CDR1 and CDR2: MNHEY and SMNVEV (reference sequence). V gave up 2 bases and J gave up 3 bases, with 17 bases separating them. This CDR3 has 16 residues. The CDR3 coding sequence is TGTGCCAGCAGTTTACTCCCCTCCGGGTCGAGCTACGAGCAGTACTTC. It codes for CASSLLPSGSSYEQYF.

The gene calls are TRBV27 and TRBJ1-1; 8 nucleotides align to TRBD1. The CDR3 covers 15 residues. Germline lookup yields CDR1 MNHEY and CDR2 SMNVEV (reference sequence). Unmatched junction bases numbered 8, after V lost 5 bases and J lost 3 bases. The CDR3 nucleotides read TGTGCCAGCAGTGTCGGCAGGGGGCAGCACACTGAAGCTTTCTTT. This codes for CASSVGRGQHTEAFF.

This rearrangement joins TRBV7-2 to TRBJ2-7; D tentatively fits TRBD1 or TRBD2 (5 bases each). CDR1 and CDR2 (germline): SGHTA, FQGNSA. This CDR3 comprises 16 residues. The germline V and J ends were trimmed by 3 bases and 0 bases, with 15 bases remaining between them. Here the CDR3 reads CASSFSPGTDSYEQYF. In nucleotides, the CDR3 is TGTGCCAGCAGCTTTAGCCCCGGGACGGACTCCTACGAGCAGTACTTC.

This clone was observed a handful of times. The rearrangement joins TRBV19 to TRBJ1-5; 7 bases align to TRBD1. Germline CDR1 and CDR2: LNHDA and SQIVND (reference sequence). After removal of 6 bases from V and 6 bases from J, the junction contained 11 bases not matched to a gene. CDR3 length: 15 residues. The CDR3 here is CASSPQGRGGQPQHF. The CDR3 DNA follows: TGTGCCAGTAGCCCACAGGGGCGCGGGGGTCAGCCCCAGCATTTT.

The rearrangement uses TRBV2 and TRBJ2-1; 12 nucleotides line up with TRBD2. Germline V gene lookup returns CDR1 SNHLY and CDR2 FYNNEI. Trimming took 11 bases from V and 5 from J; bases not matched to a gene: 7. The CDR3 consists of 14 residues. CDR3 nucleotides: TGTGCCGGGTTAACTAGCGGGGGGAACAATGAGCAGTTCTTC. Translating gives CAGLTSGGNNEQFF.

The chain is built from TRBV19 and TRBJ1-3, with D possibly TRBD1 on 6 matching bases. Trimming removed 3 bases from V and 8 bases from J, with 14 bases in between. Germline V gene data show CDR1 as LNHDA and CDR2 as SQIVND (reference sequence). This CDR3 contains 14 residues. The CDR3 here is CASSITGIGDTIYF. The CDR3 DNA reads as TGTGCCAGTAGTATCACAGGGATTGGTGACACCATATATTTT.

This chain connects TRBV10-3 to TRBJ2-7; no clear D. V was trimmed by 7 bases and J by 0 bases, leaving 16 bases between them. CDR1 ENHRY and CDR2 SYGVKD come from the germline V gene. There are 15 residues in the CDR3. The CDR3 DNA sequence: TGTGCCATCAAAAACAGTGTTTCAAGCTCCTACGAGCAGTACTTC. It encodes CAIKNSVSSSYEQYF.

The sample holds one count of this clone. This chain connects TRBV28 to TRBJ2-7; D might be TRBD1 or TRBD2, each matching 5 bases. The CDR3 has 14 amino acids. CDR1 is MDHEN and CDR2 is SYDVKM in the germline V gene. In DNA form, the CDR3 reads TGTTCTCACGGGGACCGGTTGTCCACCTACGAGCAGTACTTC. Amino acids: CSHGDRLSTYEQYF.

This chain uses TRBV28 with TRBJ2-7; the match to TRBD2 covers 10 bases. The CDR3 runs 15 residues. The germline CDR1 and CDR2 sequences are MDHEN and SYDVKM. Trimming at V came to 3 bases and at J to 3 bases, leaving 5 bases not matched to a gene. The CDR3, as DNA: TGTGCCAGCAGTTTGCCGTCTAGCGGGGGCTACGAGCAGTACTTC. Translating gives CASSLPSSGGYEQYF. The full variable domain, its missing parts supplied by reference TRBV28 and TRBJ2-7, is DVKVTQSSRYLVKRTGEKVFLECVQDMDHENMFWYRQDPGLGLRLIYFSYDVKMKEKGDIPEGYSVSREKKERFSLILESASTNQTSMYLCASSLPSSGGYEQYFGPGTRLTVT.

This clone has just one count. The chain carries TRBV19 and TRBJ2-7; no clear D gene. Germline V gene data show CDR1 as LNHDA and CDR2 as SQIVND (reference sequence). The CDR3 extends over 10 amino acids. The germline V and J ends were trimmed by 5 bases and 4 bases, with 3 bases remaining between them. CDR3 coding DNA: TGTGCCAGTAGTGCGTACGAGCAGTACTTC. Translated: CASSAYEQYF.

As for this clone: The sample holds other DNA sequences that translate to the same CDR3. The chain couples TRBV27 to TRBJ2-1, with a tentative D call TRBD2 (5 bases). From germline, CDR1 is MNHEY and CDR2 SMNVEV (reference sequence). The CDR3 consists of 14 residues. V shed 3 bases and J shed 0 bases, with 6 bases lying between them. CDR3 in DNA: TGTGCCAGCAGTTTTGCGGGCTCCTACAATGAGCAGTTCTTC. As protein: CASSFAGSYNEQFF.

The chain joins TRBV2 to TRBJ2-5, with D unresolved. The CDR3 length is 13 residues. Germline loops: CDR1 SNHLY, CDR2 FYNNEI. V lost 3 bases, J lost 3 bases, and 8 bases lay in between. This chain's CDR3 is CASSDVGKETQYF. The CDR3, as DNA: TGTGCCAGCAGTGACGTGGGGAAAGAGACCCAGTACTTC. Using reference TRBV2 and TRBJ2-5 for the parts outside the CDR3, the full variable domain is EPEVTQTPSHQVTQMGQEVILRCVPISNHLYFYWYRQILGQKVEFLVSFYNNEISEKSEIFDDQFSVERPDGSNFTLKIRSTKLEDSAMYFCASSDVGKETQYFGPGTRLLVL.

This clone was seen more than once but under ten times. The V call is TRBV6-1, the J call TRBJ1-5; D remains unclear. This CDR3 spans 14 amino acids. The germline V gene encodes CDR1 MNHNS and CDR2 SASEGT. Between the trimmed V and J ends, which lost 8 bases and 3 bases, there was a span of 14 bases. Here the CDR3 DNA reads TGTGCCAGCGGACCGCTAGATTCCAATCAGCCCCAGCATTTT. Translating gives CASGPLDSNQPQHF.

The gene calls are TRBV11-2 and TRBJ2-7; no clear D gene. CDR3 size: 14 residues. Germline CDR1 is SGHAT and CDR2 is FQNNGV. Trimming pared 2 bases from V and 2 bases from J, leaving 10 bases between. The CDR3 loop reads CASSLRPTPYEQYF. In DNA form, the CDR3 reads TGTGCCAGCAGCTTAAGGCCCACCCCCTACGAGCAGTACTTC.

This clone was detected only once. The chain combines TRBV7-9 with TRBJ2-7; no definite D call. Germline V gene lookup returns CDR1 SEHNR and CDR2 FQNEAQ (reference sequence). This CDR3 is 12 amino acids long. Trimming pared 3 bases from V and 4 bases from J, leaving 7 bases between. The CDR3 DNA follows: TGTGCCAGCAGCTTTATTTCATACGAGCAGTACTTC. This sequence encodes CASSFISYEQYF. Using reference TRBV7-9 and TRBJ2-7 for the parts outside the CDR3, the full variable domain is DTGVSQNPRHKITKRGQNVTFRCDPISEHNRLYWYRQTLGQGPEFLTYFQNEAQLEKSRLLSDRFSAERPKGSFSTLEIQRTEQGDSAMYLCASSFISYEQYFGPGTRLTVT.

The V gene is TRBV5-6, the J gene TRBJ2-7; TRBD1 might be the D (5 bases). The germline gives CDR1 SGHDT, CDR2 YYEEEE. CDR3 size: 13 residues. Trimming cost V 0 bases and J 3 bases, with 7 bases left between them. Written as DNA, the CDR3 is TGTGCCAGCAGCTTGGGCGGACACTACGAGCAGTACTTC. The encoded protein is CASSLGGHYEQYF.

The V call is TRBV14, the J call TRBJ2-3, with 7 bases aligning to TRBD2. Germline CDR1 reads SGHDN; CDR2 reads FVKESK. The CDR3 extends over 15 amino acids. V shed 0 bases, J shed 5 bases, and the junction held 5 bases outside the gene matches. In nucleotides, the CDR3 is TGTGCCAGCAGCCAAGATGCGGGAGCTGGAGATACGCAGTATTTT. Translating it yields CASSQDAGAGDTQYF.

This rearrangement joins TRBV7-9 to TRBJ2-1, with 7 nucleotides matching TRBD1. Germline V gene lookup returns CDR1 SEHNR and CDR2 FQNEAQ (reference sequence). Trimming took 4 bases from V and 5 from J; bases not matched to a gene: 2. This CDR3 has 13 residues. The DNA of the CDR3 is TGTGCCAGCAGCTCCGGACAGGACAATGAGCAGTTCTTC. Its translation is CASSSGQDNEQFF.

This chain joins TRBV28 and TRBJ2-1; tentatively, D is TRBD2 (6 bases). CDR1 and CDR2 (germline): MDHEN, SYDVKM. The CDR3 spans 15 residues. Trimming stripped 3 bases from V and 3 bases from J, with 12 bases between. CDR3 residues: CASSLNSGVYNEQFF. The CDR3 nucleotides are TGTGCCAGCAGTTTGAATAGCGGAGTCTACAATGAGCAGTTCTTC. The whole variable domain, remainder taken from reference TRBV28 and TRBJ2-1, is DVKVTQSSRYLVKRTGEKVFLECVQDMDHENMFWYRQDPGLGLRLIYFSYDVKMKEKGDIPEGYSVSREKKERFSLILESASTNQTSMYLCASSLNSGVYNEQFFGPGTRLTVL.

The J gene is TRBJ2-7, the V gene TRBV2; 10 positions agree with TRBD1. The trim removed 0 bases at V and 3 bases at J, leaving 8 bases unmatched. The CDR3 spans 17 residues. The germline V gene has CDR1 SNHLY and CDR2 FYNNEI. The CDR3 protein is CASSEAFPGTGDYEQYF. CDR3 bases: TGTGCCAGCAGTGAAGCCTTCCCCGGGACAGGGGACTACGAGCAGTACTTC.